Below, one T cell receptor beta chain is given with its context. Its matching antigen is unknown. Terminally differentiated effector memory CD45RA+ cells were left out of the naive CD8 fraction, which was CD45RO-negative and positively selected for CCR7. CDR1 is SNHLY, CDR2 FYNNEI, per germline. V shed 3 bases, J shed 1 base, and the junction held 7 bases outside the gene matches. This CDR3 comprises 16 residues. This specimen comes from a study of shared clonotypes between healthy human individuals. Original methodology: Because ImmunoSEQ provided only junction sequences with no quality scores, the filtering differed. The method was immunoSEQ multiplex PCR; TCRdb's version includes in-frame clones alone and lacks a portion of them. D and trimming were read from the DNA, whereas the V and J calls and clone size are those reported in that table. Of 2 million to 2.5 million clones in the sample, about 95% were seen once.

Points from the study as a whole: Limitation of the genetic and exposure-history diversity represented came from the few donors.

The sequence was obtained from a man between 18 and 29 years old in good health. This rearrangement joins TRBV2 to TRBJ2-5, with TRBD1 matching over 8 bases. What was sequenced was naive CD8+ T cells sorted from blood. This CDR3 reads CASSEATGDFQETQYF. CDR3 DNA sequence: TGTGCCAGCAGTGAGGCGACAGGGGACTTCCAAGAGACCCAGTACTTC. Full variable domain (missing parts from reference TRBV2 and TRBJ2-5): EPEVTQTPSHQVTQMGQEVILRCVPISNHLYFYWYRQILGQKVEFLVSFYNNEISEKSEIFDDQFSVERPDGSNFTLKIRSTKLEDSAMYFCASSEATGDFQETQYFGPGTRLLVL.